This TCR beta chain derives from a study of CD8 T cells in ankylosing spondylitis. Notes on the study in general: The study identified a TCR beta motif of several highly homologous variants that appeared characteristic of ankylosing spondylitis blood. Some of the motif variants had earlier been found in reactive arthritis patients' fluid and blood. With a CD8+ phenotype, disease-linked clones were relatively rare in peripheral blood.

Germline CDR1 and CDR2: DFQATT and SNEGSKA (reference sequence). This CDR3 contains 13 residues. Trimming left V 5 bases short and J 6 bases short, with 14 bases between. Quantitative 5'-RACE was performed with molecular barcodes, and it yielded the TCR beta libraries. One entry per CDR3 protein results from TCRdb running MiXCR on the 5' RACE reads. This table has under 300,000 distinct CDR3 sequences, 15% to 20% appearing once. With regard to this clonotype: Its antigen remains unknown.

Sequences were obtained from blood, either unsorted or a sorted T cell fraction (not recorded which). The TCR sequence derives from a male donor with ankylosing spondylitis or in good health (not recorded which). The chain recombines TRBV20-1 with TRBJ2-1; unclear D gene. CDR3 region: CSAPGARSNEQFF. CDR3 coding DNA: TGCAGTGCTCCGGGCGCGCGTTCCAATGAGCAGTTCTTC.